These 27 T cell receptor beta chains were all obtained from the same sample, sequenced in a study of blood T cell repertoires in COVID-19. The data were produced by immunoSEQ multiplex PCR, yet TCRdb's version contains in-frame clones alone and is incomplete. The repertoire holds about 50,000 clones, with more than 80% as singletons. The sample was peripheral blood. The origin of the receptors is a man aged 55 to 70 with acute or convalescent COVID-19.

The chain couples TRBV6-5 to TRBJ1-1; no definite D call. With 2 bases removed from V and 5 bases from J, the gap between germline ends came to 9 bases. In germline, CDR1 is MNHEY, CDR2 SVGAGI. CDR3 length: 13 amino acids. CDR3 loop: CASSYARGTEAFF. The CDR3 DNA reads as TGTGCCAGCAGTTACGCCCGCGGGACTGAAGCTTTCTTT.

The chain has TRBV20-1 and TRBJ2-5; possibly TRBD2 for D (6 bases). Trimming cost V 3 bases and J 1 base, with 15 bases left between them. Germline assignment: CDR1 DFQATT and CDR2 SNEGSKA (reference sequence). The CDR3 length is 15 residues. CDR3 region: CSASGAGTVQETQYF. The CDR3 DNA reads as TGCAGTGCTAGTGGGGCGGGAACCGTCCAAGAGACCCAGTACTTC.

V is TRBV19 and J is TRBJ1-1, with TRBD1 identical over 8 bases. This CDR3 comprises 15 residues. The J segment lost 5 bases and the V segment lost 5 bases, leaving 10 bases of the junction unmatched. In germline, CDR1 is LNHDA, CDR2 SQIVND (reference sequence). This chain's CDR3 is CASSFSGGIGTEAFF. CDR3 nucleotides: TGTGCCAGTAGTTTCTCAGGGGGCATTGGGACTGAAGCTTTCTTT. Full variable domain (remainder filled in from reference TRBV19 and TRBJ1-1): DGGITQSPKYLFRKEGQNVTLSCEQNLNHDAMYWYRQDPGQGLRLIYYSQIVNDFQKGDIAEGYSVSREKKESFPLTVTSAQKNPTAFYLCASSFSGGIGTEAFFGQGTRLTVV.

To note about this clone: This same CDR3 is encoded by further DNA sequences in the sample. As DNA, the CDR3 is TGCGCCAGCTCGGGACTAGCAGGGGAGACCCAGTACTTC. It is translated as CASSGLAGETQYF. The gene calls are TRBV5-1 and TRBJ2-5; 9 bases map to TRBD2. The V segment lost 7 bases and the J segment 5 bases; nucleotides outside the gene matches: 6. The CDR3 length is 13 residues. Germline CDR1 is SGHRS and CDR2 is YFSETQ.

The chain has TRBV7-6 and TRBJ2-7, with D uncertain. V was trimmed by 4 bases and J by 2 bases, leaving 9 bases between them. Germline values: CDR1 SGHVS, CDR2 FNYEAQ. The CDR3 runs to 13 residues. The chain's CDR3 is CASSSRKTYEQYF. In nucleotides, the CDR3 is TGTGCCAGCAGCTCGCGAAAAACCTACGAGCAGTACTTC.

The V call is TRBV18, the J call TRBJ2-5, with 10 bases fitting TRBD2. CDR3 length: 17 amino acids. J lost 2 bases, V lost 3 bases, and 9 bases had no gene match. The germline V gene encodes CDR1 KGHSH and CDR2 LQKENI. The CDR3 DNA is TGTGCCAGCTCACCCCTACCGGGACTAGCGCGACAAGAGACCCAGTACTTC. This codes for CASSPLPGLARQETQYF.

Only a few counts were recorded for this clone. The genes are TRBV18 and TRBJ2-1, with 14 positions matching TRBD2. Germline-derived CDR1 and CDR2 are KGHSH and LQKENI. V shed 3 bases and J 8 bases; nucleotides not matched to a gene: 6. The CDR3 totals 16 residues. The CDR3, as DNA: TGTGCCAGCTCACCTGTCCCGACTAGCGGGAGGGATGAGCAGTTCTTC. Residues: CASSPVPTSGRDEQFF. Using reference TRBV18 and TRBJ2-1 for the parts outside the CDR3, the full variable domain is NAGVMQNPRHLVRRRGQEARLRCSPMKGHSHVYWYRQLPEEGLKFMVYLQKENIIDESGMPKERFSAEFPKEGPSILRIQQVVRGDSAAYFCASSPVPTSGRDEQFFGPGTRLTVL.

This chain joins TRBV23-1 and TRBJ2-1, with D possibly matching TRBD1 (8 bases). Being an ORF, TRBV23-1 has a function that is uncertain. The ends were cut back, 4 bases at V and 7 bases at J, with 23 bases in the middle. This CDR3 comprises 17 residues. This chain's CDR3 is CASSRPSDRGGWNEQFF. For the CDR3, the DNA is TGCGCCAGCAGTCGGCCATCCGACAGGGGAGGGTGGAATGAGCAGTTCTTC.

This chain joins TRBV7-3 and TRBJ1-1; D possibly corresponds to TRBD1 (5 bases). Trimming stripped 3 bases from V and 0 bases from J, with 5 bases between. Germline CDR1 and CDR2: SGHTA and FQGTGA. The CDR3 runs 13 residues. This chain's CDR3 is CASSLTVNTEAFF. In DNA, the CDR3 is TGTGCCAGCAGCTTGACAGTGAACACTGAAGCTTTCTTT.

V and J are TRBV28 and TRBJ2-5; TRBD1 agrees at 8 bases. J was trimmed by 5 bases and V by 1 base; bases with no gene match: 3. Germline V gene data show CDR1 as MDHEN and CDR2 as SYDVKM. The CDR3 length is 14 residues. The CDR3 nucleotides are TGTGCCAGCAGTTTATCAGGGGGCCGGGAGACCCAGTACTTC. Translating gives CASSLSGGRETQYF.

The chain carries TRBV11-2 and TRBJ2-7; no definite D call. Germline V lookup: CDR1 SGHAT, CDR2 FQNNGV. This CDR3 contains 13 residues. With 5 bases removed from V and 2 bases from J, the gap between germline ends came to 10 bases. The CDR3: CASSVQETYEQYF. The CDR3 nucleotides read TGTGCCAGCAGCGTCCAGGAAACCTACGAGCAGTACTTC.

This sequence joins TRBV9 and TRBJ2-5, with D tentatively TRBD2 (6 bases). This CDR3 comprises 14 residues. CDR1 is SGDLS and CDR2 is YYNGEE in the germline V gene. Trimming removed 3 bases from V and 7 bases from J, with 16 bases in between. The CDR3 is CASSAAPGTRTQYF. CDR3 in DNA: TGTGCCAGCAGCGCAGCCCCCGGGACTCGGACCCAGTACTTC.

In its sample, this clone was seen a few times. This chain connects TRBV30 to TRBJ2-7, with 7 bases identical to TRBD2. Looked up from germline, CDR1 is GTSNPN and CDR2 is SVGIG (reference sequence). After removal of 3 bases from V and 4 bases from J, the junction contained 12 bases not matched to a gene. This CDR3 spans 15 amino acids. CDR3 amino acids: CAWSKTGGLGYEQYF. The CDR3 coding sequence is TGTGCCTGGAGCAAGACGGGGGGATTGGGGTACGAGCAGTACTTC.

V is TRBV28 and J is TRBJ2-7, with a weak D call TRBD1 (5 bases). Trimming took 5 bases from V and 5 from J, leaving 16 bases between them. CDR1 is MDHEN, CDR2 SYDVKM, per germline. This CDR3 contains 14 residues. CDR3 DNA sequence: TGTGCCAGCAGTCTAGGGGCTAATCCCCACGAGCAGTACTTC. It translates to CASSLGANPHEQYF.

This sequence joins TRBV11-3 and TRBJ1-2; 7 nucleotides line up with TRBD1. The trim removed 4 bases at V and 2 bases at J, leaving 7 bases unmatched. Germline CDR1 is SGHNT and CDR2 is YENEEA. The CDR3 runs 15 residues. This CDR3 is CASSYTTDRNYGYTF. Here the CDR3 DNA reads TGTGCCAGCAGCTATACAACGGACAGGAACTATGGCTACACCTTC.

This clone was counted once. The chain joins TRBV13 to TRBJ2-3, with TRBD2 identical over 10 bases. The CDR3 is 14 amino acids. The germline gives CDR1 PRHDT, CDR2 FYEKMQ (reference sequence). V was clipped by 7 bases and J by 7 bases; unmatched bases: 8. The CDR3 is CASTQAGGANTQYF. Here the CDR3 DNA reads TGTGCCAGCACCCAAGCGGGAGGGGCGAATACGCAGTATTTT.

The rearrangement links TRBV9 to TRBJ2-6; D remains ambiguous. Trimming removed 1 base at V and 2 bases at J, with 4 bases between. The CDR3 is made up of 14 amino acids. The germline CDR1 and CDR2 sequences are SGDLS and YYNGEE. This CDR3 is CASSVYAGANVLTF. The CDR3 bases are TGTGCCAGCAGCGTATATGCTGGGGCCAACGTCCTGACTTTC.

The J gene is TRBJ2-7, the V gene TRBV19; tentatively, D is TRBD2 (5 bases). V lost 3 bases and J lost 5, with 17 bases in between. CDR1 is LNHDA and CDR2 is SQIVND in the germline V gene (reference sequence). This CDR3 has 15 residues. The CDR3 nucleotides read TGTGCCAGTAGTATCCAGCGGACGTCACCTAACGAGCAGTACTTC. Translating it yields CASSIQRTSPNEQYF.

The rearrangement joins TRBV5-1 to TRBJ2-6; 7 bases are a match to TRBD2. Germline-derived CDR1 and CDR2 are SGHRS and YFSETQ. This CDR3 comprises 16 residues. V lost 0 bases to trimming and J lost 1 base; unmatched junction nucleotides: 1. The CDR3 DNA is TGCGCCAGCAGCTTGGCAGCGGGATCTGGGGCCAACGTCCTGACTTTC. It encodes CASSLAAGSGANVLTF.

This sequence joins TRBV7-8 and TRBJ1-5, with D possibly TRBD1 on 6 matching bases. The V end lost 5 bases, the J end lost 0 bases, and 14 bases lay between the germline ends. The CDR3 runs to 16 residues. CDR1 is SGHVS, CDR2 FQNEAQ, per germline. CDR3 coding DNA: TGTGCCAGCAGCAGTTCCGGGACAACTAGCAATCAGCCCCAGCATTTT. It codes for CASSSSGTTSNQPQHF.

The chain recombines TRBV4-2 with TRBJ1-2; a possible D gene is TRBD1 (6 bases). CDR1 and CDR2 from the germline V gene are LGHNA and YNFKEQ. The CDR3 loop spans 16 amino acids. The V gene lost 0 bases and the J gene lost 5 bases, with 16 bases spanning the gap. For the CDR3, the DNA is TGTGCCAGCAGCCAAGACCCCTTCGGGCAGGGGTATGGCTACACCTTC. It codes for CASSQDPFGQGYGYTF.

The chain couples TRBV2 to TRBJ2-7, with 8 nucleotides matching TRBD1. This CDR3 is 13 amino acids long. The J segment lost 2 bases and the V segment lost 6 bases, leaving 3 bases of the junction unmatched. The germline V gene encodes CDR1 SNHLY and CDR2 FYNNEI. The CDR3 sequence: CASSGDRTYEQYF. The CDR3 region has the DNA TGTGCCAGCAGCGGGGACAGGACCTACGAGCAGTACTTC. Together with reference TRBV2 and TRBJ2-7, the CDR3 gives the full variable domain: EPEVTQTPSHQVTQMGQEVILRCVPISNHLYFYWYRQILGQKVEFLVSFYNNEISEKSEIFDDQFSVERPDGSNFTLKIRSTKLEDSAMYFCASSGDRTYEQYFGPGTRLTVT.

In nucleotides, the CDR3 is TGTGCCTGGAGTTCTAGCGGGAGGGGGTCGACTCCCTACGAGCAGTACTTC. It encodes CAWSSSGRGSTPYEQYF. This chain links TRBV30 with TRBJ2-7, with 12 bases lining up with TRBD2. Germline V lookup: CDR1 GTSNPN, CDR2 SVGIG (reference sequence). The CDR3 sequence is 17 residues long. V lost 2 bases to trimming and J lost 2 bases; unmatched junction nucleotides: 10.

This clone was observed a few times. CDR3 sequence reads: CAWSVSPPRETQYF. The CDR3 DNA sequence: TGTGCCTGGAGTGTATCTCCACCTAGGGAGACCCAGTACTTC. The chain couples TRBV30 to TRBJ2-5; D gene ambiguous. The germline gives CDR1 GTSNPN, CDR2 SVGIG (reference sequence). Trimming removed 0 bases at V and 5 bases at J, with 13 bases between. CDR3 length: 14 residues.

This clone appeared once. The J gene is TRBJ2-1, the V gene TRBV1; TRBD2 reflects the table's D call only, with no check against the DNA. TRBV1 is shown as a pseudogene. The CDR3 covers 18 residues. The CDR3 sequence is CTSSQPTSGRTDYNEQFF. DNA of the CDR3: TGCACCAGCAGCCAGCCAACTAGCGGGAGGACTGATTACAATGAGCAGTTCTTC.

The genes are TRBV9 and TRBJ2-5; the match to TRBD2 covers 14 bases. The CDR3 is made up of 18 amino acids. Germline V gives CDR1 SGDLS, CDR2 YYNGEE. The V segment lost 0 bases and the J segment 5 bases; nucleotides outside the gene matches: 9. CDR3 sequence (DNA): TGTGCCAGCAGCGTAGGGACTAGCGGGAGGAGAATTGGGGAGACCCAGTACTTC. As protein: CASSVGTSGRRIGETQYF.

The rearrangement uses TRBV7-2 and TRBJ2-4; D possibly corresponds to TRBD2 (7 bases). This CDR3 has 14 residues. Germline lookup yields CDR1 SGHTA and CDR2 FQGNSA. V gave up 5 bases and J gave up 9 bases, with 17 bases separating them. Here the CDR3 reads CASSPGGQGGIQYF. CDR3 nucleotides: TGTGCCAGCAGCCCCGGGGGGCAGGGAGGCATTCAGTACTTC.